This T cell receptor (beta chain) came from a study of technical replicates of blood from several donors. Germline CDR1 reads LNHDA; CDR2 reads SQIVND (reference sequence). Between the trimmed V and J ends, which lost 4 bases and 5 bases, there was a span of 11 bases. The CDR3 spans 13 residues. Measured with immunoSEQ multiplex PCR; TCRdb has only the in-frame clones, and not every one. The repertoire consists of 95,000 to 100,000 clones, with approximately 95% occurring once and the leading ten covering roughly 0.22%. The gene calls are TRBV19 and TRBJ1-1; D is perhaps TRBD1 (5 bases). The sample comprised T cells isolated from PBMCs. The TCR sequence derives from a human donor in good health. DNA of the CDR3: TGTGCCAGTAGTACAGGGCGAAAAACTGAAGCTTTCTTT. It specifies CASSTGRKTEAFF.